This T cell receptor beta chain appears in the sequencing data of a study of molecular identifiers for immune sequencing clone quantification (dated by TCRdb to 2016 to 2018). Background for the entire study: For a replicate experiment, RNA from roughly 18,000 or 92,000 naive CD8 T cells was divided into five aliquots, and four of the five aliquots were sequenced. This methods study benchmarked molecular-identifier clustering-based TCR repertoire sequencing (MIDCIRS) and TCR RNA copy counting, using CD8 T cells to do so.

The library was produced with PCR. The listed sequencing device is Illumina HiSeq 4000. Bulk TCR libraries were prepared as previously described, using TCR primers listed in Table S5. Purification of total RNA was performed with the Qiagen AllPrep DNA/RNA kit. Before analysis, reads from multiple sequencing runs of one library were combined. The paper's data handling went like this. Reads were retained only if their TCR constant sequence matched exactly, and those retained reads were trimmed to 150 nt and grouped according to their 12-nt molecular barcodes. Within each barcode group, reads were sub-clustered at a 15% Levenshtein threshold, and quality-weighted consensus sequences were built per RNA molecule. Non-functional sequences were filtered out, along with any lower-count sequence sitting one edit away from another sequence. Barcode sub-clusters with fewer than 20% of the maximum read count were removed, based on fitting two negative binomial distributions. Starting from the raw public reads, TCRdb applied fastp trimming at Q25, assembled clones with MiXCR and retained in-frame beta chains. When rows share a CDR3 protein, they turn into one entry using the most common DNA and genes. Clone size and V and J calls follow TCRdb, not the original study. The sample includes over 600,000 distinct CDR3 sequences, with about 20% observed a single time. The ten largest clones capture 0.85% to 0.9% of the sample.

Taken from cysteine to phenylalanine, the CDR3 has 14 residues. The entry retains the CDR3 DNA only, 42 bases that are in frame from base 1. Relative to germline, V is 6 bases shorter and J is 7 bases shorter, with 13 bases between their ends. CDR1 and CDR2 (MNHEY, SMNVEV) derive from the germline V gene (reference sequence). Libraries of naive CD8 T cells were built from around 20,000 to 990,000 sorted cells, with 10%, 30% or 50% of the purified RNA used. Naive CD8 T cells, defined as CD8+CD4-CCR7+CD45RA+, were FACS-sorted into RLT Plus buffer on a BD FACSAria II. Detection sensitivity was tested by spiking Jurkat RNA equal to some 11 TCR copies' worth into samples containing 20,000-1,000,000 naive CD8 T cells. Enrichment of CD8 T cells was done with RosetteSep CD8+ T Cell Enrichment Cocktail plus Ficoll-Paque, and ACK red cell lysis came afterward. Overall study results and their limits: Even against a background of around 900,000 naive CD8 T cells, spiked-in Jurkat TCR RNA amounting to a single cell's worth was reported to be detectable. Identical TCR molecules sharing a barcode could cause highly expanded clone sizes to be underestimated. In CMV-specific effector cells, clones with more than 20 RNA copies contained over 99% of molecules, whereas in naive cells such clones contained under 1% of molecules. Modeling estimated 2.5 to 3.5 recovered TCR RNA copies per cell, compared with about ten by digital PCR, which implies roughly 30% capture efficiency. The naive libraries included spiked-in Jurkat TCR RNA (more than nine copies' worth), and this Jurkat TCR RNA is not part of the donor repertoire. When barcode sub-clustering was omitted, TCR diversity was inflated by chimeric consensus sequences, with chimeras reaching as high as 47%.

Comment on this clonotype: The specificity of this receptor is unknown. Possible read error: a much larger clone is one base away.

Sequences were obtained from naive CD8+ T cells from blood, with Jurkat cell RNA spiked in. The meaning of the sample's cell subset or site label: FACS-sorted CD8+CD4-CCR7+CD45RA+ naive T cells. The clonotype originates from a human donor in good health. Some libraries in this study had Jurkat cell RNA spiked in. The chain uses TRBV27 and TRBJ1-6; no D gene call is confident. For the CDR3, the sequence is CASRLPGGNSPLHF. The bases are TGTGCCAGCAGACTCCCTGGAGGAAATTCACCCCTCCACTTT.